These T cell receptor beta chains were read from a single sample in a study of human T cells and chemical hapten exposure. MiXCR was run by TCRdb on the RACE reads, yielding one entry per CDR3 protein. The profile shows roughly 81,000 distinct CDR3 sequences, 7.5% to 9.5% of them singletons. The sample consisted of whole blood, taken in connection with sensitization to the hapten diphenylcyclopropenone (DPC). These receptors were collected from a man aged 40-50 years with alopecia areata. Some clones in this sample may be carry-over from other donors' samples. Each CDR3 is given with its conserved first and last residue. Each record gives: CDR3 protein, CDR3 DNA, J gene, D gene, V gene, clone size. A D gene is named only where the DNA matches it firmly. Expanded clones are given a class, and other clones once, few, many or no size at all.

CATRFFPDYEQYF | TGTGCCACCAGATTCTTCCCCGACTACGAGCAGTACTTC | TRBJ2-7 | . | TRBV15 | .
CSARGAPRGRYEQYF | TGCAGTGCTAGGGGCGCCCCCCGCGGGAGATACGAGCAGTACTTC | TRBJ2-7 | TRBD2 | TRBV20-1 | .
CAISQLSGNTGELFF | TGTGCCATCAGTCAACTTAGCGGAAACACCGGGGAGCTGTTTTTT | TRBJ2-2 | . | TRBV10-3 | many
CASSHGTGGIYEQYF | TGTGCCAGCAGCCACGGGACAGGGGGTATCTACGAGCAGTACTTC | TRBJ2-7 | TRBD1 | TRBV4-2 | .
CASSGNAPETQYF | TGTGCCAGCAGCGGGAACGCGCCGGAGACCCAGTACTTC | TRBJ2-5 | . | TRBV6-2/TRBV6-3 | .
CASSGIGTSGANEQFF | TGCGCCAGCAGCGGAATCGGGACTAGCGGGGCAAATGAGCAGTTCTTC | TRBJ2-1 | TRBD2 | TRBV5-1 | few
CASSPLDYGTDTQYF | TGTGCCAGCAGCCCACTTGACTACGGCACAGATACGCAGTATTTT | TRBJ2-3 | . | TRBV27 | few
CASSFKQQYNEQFF | TGTGCCAGCAGTTTCAAGCAGCAATACAATGAGCAGTTCTTC | TRBJ2-1 | . | TRBV12-3/TRBV12-4 | many
CAWRSGGELFF | TGTGCCTGGAGAAGCGGCGGGGAGCTGTTTTTT | TRBJ2-2 | . | TRBV30 | few
CAWKISFSTDTQYF | TGTGCCTGGAAAATCTCTTTTAGCACAGATACGCAGTATTTT | TRBJ2-3 | . | TRBV30 | .
CSADRGGPPGANVLTF | TGCAGTGCTGACAGGGGTGGGCCTCCTGGGGCCAACGTCCTGACTTTC | TRBJ2-6 | TRBD1 | TRBV20-1 | many
CASSPSTPDNEQFF | TGTGCCAGCAGCCCTAGCACACCAGACAATGAGCAGTTCTTC | TRBJ2-1 | . | TRBV7-3 | .
CASSPGLAGGSWQFF | TGTGCCAGCAGCCCTGGACTAGCGGGAGGATCCTGGCAGTTCTTC | TRBJ2-1 | TRBD2 | TRBV12-3/TRBV12-4 | many
CASSLYSNTGELFF | TGCGCCAGCAGCCTGTACTCGAACACCGGGGAGCTGTTTTTT | TRBJ2-2 | . | TRBV5-1 | many
CATRLLQDNEQFF | TGTGCCACCAGGTTATTACAAGACAATGAGCAGTTCTTC | TRBJ2-1 | . | TRBV24-1 | .
CASSHFDSKFINEQFF | TGTGCCAGCAGCCACTTTGATTCTAAGTTTATCAATGAGCAGTTCTTC | TRBJ2-1 | . | TRBV9 | few
CTSSTVGGLAKNIQYF | TGCACCAGCAGCACAGTAGGGGGCCTAGCCAAAAACATTCAGTACTTC | TRBJ2-4 | . | TRBV1 | few
CASSRLRLAGSDTQYF | TGTGCCAGCAGCCGGCTGAGGCTAGCGGGTTCAGATACGCAGTATTTT | TRBJ2-3 | TRBD2 | TRBV7-8 | .
CSVGRGDNQPQHF | TGCAGCGTTGGAAGGGGTGACAATCAGCCCCAGCATTTT | TRBJ1-5 | . | TRBV29-1 | many
CASTPTELTEAFF | TGCGCCAGCACCCCCACGGAGCTCACTGAAGCTTTCTTT | TRBJ1-1 | . | TRBV5-1 | few
CAISMTGDTGELFF | TGTGCCATCAGTATGACAGGAGACACCGGGGAGCTGTTTTTT | TRBJ2-2 | . | TRBV10-3 | .
CASTLGQPNTEAFF | TGTGCCAGCACCTTAGGACAGCCGAACACTGAAGCTTTCTTT | TRBJ1-1 | . | TRBV11-2 | many
CASSQGGARNEQFF | TGTGCCAGCAGCCAAGGGGGGGCGCGTAATGAGCAGTTCTTC | TRBJ2-1 | . | TRBV4-2 | many
CASSIERSRGYSNQPQHF | TGTGCCAGTAGTATAGAAAGGTCGCGGGGATATAGCAATCAGCCCCAGCATTTT | TRBJ1-5 | . | TRBV19 | many
CASSYSEGVGYEQYF | TGTGCCAGCAGTTACTCGGAGGGGGTCGGGTACGAGCAGTACTTC | TRBJ2-7 | . | TRBV6-2/TRBV6-3 | many
CASSQELSNQPQHF | TGCGCCAGCAGCCAAGAACTAAGCAATCAGCCCCAGCATTTT | TRBJ1-5 | . | TRBV4-3 | many
CSAGVGQPNYNSPLHF | TGCAGTGCTGGGGTGGGACAGCCAAACTATAATTCACCCCTCCACTTT | TRBJ1-6 | TRBD1 | TRBV20-1 | .
CASSLLSQSSGANVLTF | TGCGCCAGCAGCTTGTTGTCGCAGAGCTCTGGGGCCAACGTCCTGACTTTC | TRBJ2-6 | . | TRBV5-1 | few
CASSLAGQGFWANVLTF | TGTGCCAGCAGTCTAGCCGGACAGGGGTTCTGGGCCAACGTCCTGACTTTC | TRBJ2-6 | TRBD1 | TRBV12-3/TRBV12-4 | few
CASSPEVAEGVQFF | TGTGCCAGCAGCCCGGAGGTAGCGGAGGGGGTCCAGTTCTTC | TRBJ2-1 | . | TRBV7-3 | many
CASSRLGTQEGGKLFF | TGTGCCAGCAGCCGACTGGGGACACAAGAGGGCGGGAAACTGTTTTTT | TRBJ1-4 | . | TRBV13 | .
CASSPPGLAGSGTDTQYF | TGTGCCAGCAGTCCTCCGGGACTAGCGGGCTCTGGCACAGATACGCAGTATTTT | TRBJ2-3 | TRBD2 | TRBV28 | few
CASSFPPAGGSEQFF | TGTGCCAGCAGCTTCCCACCGGCGGGAGGGTCGGAGCAGTTCTTC | TRBJ2-1 | TRBD2 | TRBV7-2 | few
CASSPKTQGAYTDTQYF | TGTGCCAGCAGCCCAAAGACCCAGGGCGCATACACAGATACGCAGTATTTT | TRBJ2-3 | . | TRBV11-2 | few
CATSDALEPQHF | TGTGCCACCAGTGACGCTTTAGAGCCCCAGCATTTT | TRBJ1-5 | . | TRBV24-1 | many
CASSLAPLSSYNSPLHF | TGTGCCAGCAGCTTAGCTCCTCTGAGCTCCTATAATTCACCCCTCCACTTT | TRBJ1-6 | . | TRBV11-2 | .
CASRRGRTQETQYF | TGTGCCAGCAGGCGGGGGAGAACACAAGAGACCCAGTACTTC | TRBJ2-5 | TRBD2 | TRBV7-8 | many
CARPTLAYGTGELFF | TGTGCCAGACCAACTCTAGCGTACGGCACCGGGGAGCTGTTTTTT | TRBJ2-2 | . | TRBV19 | many
CASSSTGRATYNEQFF | TGCGCCAGCAGCTCGACGGGGCGGGCAACCTACAATGAGCAGTTCTTC | TRBJ2-1 | . | TRBV5-1 | .
CASSPRDSWADTQYF | TGCGCCAGCAGCCCCCGGGACTCCTGGGCAGATACGCAGTATTTT | TRBJ2-3 | . | TRBV4-3 | .
CASTLAGGYNEQFF | TGCGCCAGCACTCTAGCGGGAGGGTACAATGAGCAGTTCTTC | TRBJ2-1 | TRBD2 | TRBV5-1 | many
CASSFYRGFGSKETQYF | TGTGCCAGCAGTTTCTACAGGGGTTTTGGTAGTAAAGAGACCCAGTACTTC | TRBJ2-5 | TRBD1 | TRBV28 | .
CASSLVNREITDTQYF | TGTGCCAGCAGCTTAGTTAATCGTGAGATCACAGATACGCAGTATTTT | TRBJ2-3 | . | TRBV7-2 | .
CASSEDRVSTDTQYF | TGTGCCAGCAGTGAGGATCGAGTAAGCACAGATACGCAGTATTTT | TRBJ2-3 | . | TRBV2 | few
CASSGGFAEAFF | TGCGCCAGCAGCGGAGGTTTCGCTGAAGCTTTCTTT | TRBJ1-1 | . | TRBV4-1 | many
CASSAMGQGDGYTF | TGTGCCAGCAGCGCGATGGGACAGGGGGATGGCTACACCTTC | TRBJ1-2 | TRBD1 | TRBV7-3 | many
CASSIMTPNYGYTF | TGTGCCAGCAGCATAATGACACCTAACTATGGCTACACCTTC | TRBJ1-2 | . | TRBV5-4 | many
CASSEHINSPLHF | TGTGCCAGCAGTGAACACATCAATTCACCCCTCCACTTT | TRBJ1-6 | . | TRBV6-1 | many
CASSRPANYGYTF | TGTGCCAGCAGCCGCCCAGCGAACTATGGCTACACCTTC | TRBJ1-2 | . | TRBV6-2/TRBV6-3 | many
CATSRTGGTEAFF | TGTGCCACCAGCAGGACGGGTGGCACTGAAGCTTTCTTT | TRBJ1-1 | . | TRBV15 | many
CASSLGLAGVKYEQYF | TGTGCCAGCAGCTTGGGACTAGCGGGAGTAAAGTACGAGCAGTACTTC | TRBJ2-7 | TRBD2 | TRBV5-5 | few